This record concerns one T cell receptor (beta chain) sequence. Its target is not known. The data were produced by immunoSEQ multiplex PCR, yet TCRdb's version contains in-frame clones alone and is incomplete. Found here are some 170,000 clones, about 86% of them singletons; the top ten hold 1.4%. The sample belongs to a study of cytomegalovirus exposure and HLA in healthy donors. General study findings and limits: CMV antigen specificity of three CMV-associated chains was confirmed in vitro.

V gave up 1 base and J gave up 0 bases, with 9 bases separating them. Germline CDR1 is SGHDT and CDR2 is YYEEEE. The CDR3 runs 15 residues. The TCR sequence derives from a woman under 40 in good health and CMV-seronegative. The sequenced sample consisted of PBMCs. The chain combines TRBV5-6 with TRBJ2-3; D is perhaps TRBD1 (6 bases). The DNA for the CDR3 is TGTGCCAGCAGCTTGTCTAGGGGGAGCACAGATACGCAGTATTTT. Translated, it gives CASSLSRGSTDTQYF. Variable domain in full (rest from reference TRBV5-6 and TRBJ2-3): DAGVTQSPTHLIKTRGQQVTLRCSPKSGHDTVSWYQQALGQGPQFIFQYYEEEERQRGNFPDRFSGHQFPNYSSELNVNALLLGDSALYLCASSLSRGSTDTQYFGPGTRLTVL.